This TCR beta chain is from a study of blood T cell repertoires in COVID-19. Study context: Material from acute and convalescent COVID-19 was sourced from the United States, Italy and Spain. From T cells, B-cell-depleted T cells, or PBMCs came the material, which was cDNA or gDNA.

Seattle cases were enrolled at active infection and followed longitudinally. V lost 2 bases, J lost 4 bases, and 4 bases stayed unmatched. Germline V CDR1 and CDR2: SGHTA, FQGTGA. This CDR3 is 15 amino acids long. Some clones are missing from TCRdb's copy, which holds only in-frame ones; the method was immunoSEQ multiplex PCR. In the table there are roughly 570,000 clones, 85% to 90% of which are singletons. This clone was recorded once. The source of this sequence is a woman aged 45 to 65 with COVID-19, enrolled during active disease. This chain uses TRBV7-3 with TRBJ2-7, with 11 bases fitting TRBD2. Sequencing was performed on peripheral blood. This chain's CDR3 is CASSLSSGGTYEQYF. The DNA for the CDR3 is TGTGCCAGCAGCTTATCTAGCGGGGGGACTTACGAGCAGTACTTC.